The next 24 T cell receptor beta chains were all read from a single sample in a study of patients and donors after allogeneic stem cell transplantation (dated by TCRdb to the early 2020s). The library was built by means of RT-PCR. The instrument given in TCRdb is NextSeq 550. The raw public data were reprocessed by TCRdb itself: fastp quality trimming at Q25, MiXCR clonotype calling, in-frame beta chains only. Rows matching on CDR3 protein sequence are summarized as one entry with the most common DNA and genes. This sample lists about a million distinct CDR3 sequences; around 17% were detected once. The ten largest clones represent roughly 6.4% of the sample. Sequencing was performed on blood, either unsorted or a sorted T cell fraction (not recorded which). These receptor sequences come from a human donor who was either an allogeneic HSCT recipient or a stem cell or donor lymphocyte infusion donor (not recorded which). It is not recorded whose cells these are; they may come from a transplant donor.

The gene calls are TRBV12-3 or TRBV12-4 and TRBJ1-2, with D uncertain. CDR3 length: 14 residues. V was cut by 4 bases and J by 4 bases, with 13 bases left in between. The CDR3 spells CASSSKRASYGYTF. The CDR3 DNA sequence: TGTGCCAGCAGTTCCAAGAGGGCGAGCTATGGCTACACCTTC.

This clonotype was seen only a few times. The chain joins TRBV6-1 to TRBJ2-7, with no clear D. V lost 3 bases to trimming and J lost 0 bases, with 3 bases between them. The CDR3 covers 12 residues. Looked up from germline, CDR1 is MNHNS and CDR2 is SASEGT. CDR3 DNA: TGTGCCAGCAGTGACGACTCCTACGAGCAGTACTTC. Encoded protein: CASSDDSYEQYF.

The CDR3, as DNA: TGTGCCAGCAGCCCGATTTCGAGGAAAAATGGCTACACCTTC. Translation gives CASSPISRKNGYTF. The V and J genes are TRBV12-3 or TRBV12-4 and TRBJ1-2; D ambiguous. V was trimmed by 6 bases and J by 6 bases, leaving 17 bases between them. The CDR3 sequence is 14 residues long.

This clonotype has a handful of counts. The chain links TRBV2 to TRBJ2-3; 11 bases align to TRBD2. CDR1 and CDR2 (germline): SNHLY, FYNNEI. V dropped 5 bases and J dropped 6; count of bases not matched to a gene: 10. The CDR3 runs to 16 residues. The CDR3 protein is CASSSLLSGRADTQYF. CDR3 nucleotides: TGTGCCAGCAGTTCACTACTTAGCGGGAGGGCGGATACGCAGTATTTT.

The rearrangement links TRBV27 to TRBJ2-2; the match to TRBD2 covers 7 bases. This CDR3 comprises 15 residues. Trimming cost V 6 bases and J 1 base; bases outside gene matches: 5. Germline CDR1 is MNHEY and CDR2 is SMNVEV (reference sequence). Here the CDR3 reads CASRAGLKNTGELFF. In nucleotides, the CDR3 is TGTGCCAGCAGAGCGGGACTAAAGAACACCGGGGAGCTGTTTTTT.

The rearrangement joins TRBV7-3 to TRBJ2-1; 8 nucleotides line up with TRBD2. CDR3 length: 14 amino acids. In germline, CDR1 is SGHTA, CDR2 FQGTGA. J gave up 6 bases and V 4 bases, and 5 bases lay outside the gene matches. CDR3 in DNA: TGTGCCAGCAGCTATCCGGGACTAGGCAATGAGCAGTTCTTC. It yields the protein CASSYPGLGNEQFF.

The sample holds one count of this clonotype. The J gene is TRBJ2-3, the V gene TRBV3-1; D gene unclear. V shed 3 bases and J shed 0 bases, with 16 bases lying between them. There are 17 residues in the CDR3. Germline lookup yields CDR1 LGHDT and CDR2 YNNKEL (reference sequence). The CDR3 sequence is CASSQDQRLPSTDTQYF. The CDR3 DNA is TGTGCCAGCAGCCAGGACCAGAGACTTCCCAGCACAGATACGCAGTATTTT.

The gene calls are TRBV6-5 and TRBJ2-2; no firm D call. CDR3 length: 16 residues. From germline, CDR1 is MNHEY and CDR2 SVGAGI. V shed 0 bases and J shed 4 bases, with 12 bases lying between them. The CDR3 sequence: CASSYSILPSTGELFF. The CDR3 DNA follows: TGTGCCAGCAGTTACTCGATTCTCCCCAGCACCGGGGAGCTGTTTTTT.

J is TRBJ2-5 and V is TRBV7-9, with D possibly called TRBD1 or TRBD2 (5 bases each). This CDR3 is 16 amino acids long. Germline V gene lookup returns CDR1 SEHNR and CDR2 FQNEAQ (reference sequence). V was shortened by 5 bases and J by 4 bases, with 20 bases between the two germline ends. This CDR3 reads CASSPPEGRFVETQYF. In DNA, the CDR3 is TGTGCCAGCAGCCCTCCTGAGGGGCGCTTTGTAGAGACCCAGTACTTC.

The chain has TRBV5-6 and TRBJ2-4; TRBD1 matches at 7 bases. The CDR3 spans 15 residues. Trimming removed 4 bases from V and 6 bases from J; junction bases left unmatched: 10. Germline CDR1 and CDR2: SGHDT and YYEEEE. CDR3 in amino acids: CASSQSPGQLNIQYF. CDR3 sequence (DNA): TGTGCCAGCAGCCAAAGTCCGGGACAGTTAAACATTCAGTACTTC.

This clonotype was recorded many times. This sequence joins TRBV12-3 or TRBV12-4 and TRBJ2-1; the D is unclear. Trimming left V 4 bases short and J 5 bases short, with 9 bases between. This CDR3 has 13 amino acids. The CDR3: CASSWFRDNEQFF. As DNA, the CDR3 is TGTGCCAGCAGTTGGTTCAGAGACAATGAGCAGTTCTTC.

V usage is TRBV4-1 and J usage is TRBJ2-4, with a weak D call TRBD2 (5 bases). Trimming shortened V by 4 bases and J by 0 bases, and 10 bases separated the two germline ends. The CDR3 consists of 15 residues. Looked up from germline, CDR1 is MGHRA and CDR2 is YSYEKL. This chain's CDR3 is CASSRRFGAKNIQYF. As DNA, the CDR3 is TGCGCCAGCAGCCGGAGGTTTGGAGCCAAAAACATTCAGTACTTC.

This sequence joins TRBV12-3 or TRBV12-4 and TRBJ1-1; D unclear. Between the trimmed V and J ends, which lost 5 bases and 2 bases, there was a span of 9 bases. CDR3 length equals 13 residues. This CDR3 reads CASSPEHNTEAFF. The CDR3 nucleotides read TGTGCCAGCAGTCCGGAACATAACACTGAAGCTTTCTTT.

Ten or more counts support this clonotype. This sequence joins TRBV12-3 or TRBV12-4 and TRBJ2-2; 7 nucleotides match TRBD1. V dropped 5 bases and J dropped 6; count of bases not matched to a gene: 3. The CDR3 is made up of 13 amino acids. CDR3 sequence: CASSTDRAGELFF. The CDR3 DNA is TGTGCCAGCAGTACCGACAGGGCCGGGGAGCTGTTTTTT.

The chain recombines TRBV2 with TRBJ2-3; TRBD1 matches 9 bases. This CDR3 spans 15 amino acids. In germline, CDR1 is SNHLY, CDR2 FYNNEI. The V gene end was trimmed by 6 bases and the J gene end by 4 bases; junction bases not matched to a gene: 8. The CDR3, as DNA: TGTGCCAGCAGGGGGACAGGGAAGTTTTCAGATACGCAGTATTTT. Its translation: CASRGTGKFSDTQYF.

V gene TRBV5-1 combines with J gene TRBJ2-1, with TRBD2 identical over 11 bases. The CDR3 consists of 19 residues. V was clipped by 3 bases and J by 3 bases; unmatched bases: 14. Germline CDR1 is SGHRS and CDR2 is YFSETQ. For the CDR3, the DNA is TGCGCCAGCAGCTCGGACAGATATAGCGGGAGGGCCCGCTACAATGAGCAGTTCTTC. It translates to CASSSDRYSGRARYNEQFF.

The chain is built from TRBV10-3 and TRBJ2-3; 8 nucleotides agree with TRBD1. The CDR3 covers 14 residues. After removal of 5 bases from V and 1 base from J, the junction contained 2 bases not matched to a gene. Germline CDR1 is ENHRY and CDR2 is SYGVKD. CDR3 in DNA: TGTGCCATCAGTAAGGACAGGGGCACAGATACGCAGTATTTT. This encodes CAISKDRGTDTQYF.

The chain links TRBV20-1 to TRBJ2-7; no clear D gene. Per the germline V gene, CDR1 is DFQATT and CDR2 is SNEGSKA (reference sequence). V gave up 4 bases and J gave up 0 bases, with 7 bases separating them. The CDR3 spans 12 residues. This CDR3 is CSATTDSYEQYF. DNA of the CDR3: TGCAGTGCTACGACGGACTCCTACGAGCAGTACTTC.

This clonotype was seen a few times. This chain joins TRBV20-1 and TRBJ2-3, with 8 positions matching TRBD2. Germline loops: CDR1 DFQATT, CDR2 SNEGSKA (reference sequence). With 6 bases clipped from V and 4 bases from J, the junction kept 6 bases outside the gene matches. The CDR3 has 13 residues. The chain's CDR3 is CSARELAADTQYF. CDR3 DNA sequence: TGCAGTGCCCGTGAACTAGCGGCAGATACGCAGTATTTT.

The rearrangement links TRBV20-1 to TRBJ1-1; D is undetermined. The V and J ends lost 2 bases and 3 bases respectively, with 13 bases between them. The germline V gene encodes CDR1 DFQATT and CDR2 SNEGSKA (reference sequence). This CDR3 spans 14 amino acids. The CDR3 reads CSARPPGGDTEAFF. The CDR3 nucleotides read TGCAGTGCTAGACCCCCTGGCGGGGACACTGAAGCTTTCTTT.

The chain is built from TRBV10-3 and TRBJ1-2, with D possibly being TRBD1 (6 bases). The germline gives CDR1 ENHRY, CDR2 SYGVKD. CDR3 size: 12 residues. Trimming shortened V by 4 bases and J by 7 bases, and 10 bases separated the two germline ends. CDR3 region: CAISGHRAGYTF. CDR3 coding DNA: TGTGCCATCAGTGGACACAGGGCTGGCTACACCTTC.

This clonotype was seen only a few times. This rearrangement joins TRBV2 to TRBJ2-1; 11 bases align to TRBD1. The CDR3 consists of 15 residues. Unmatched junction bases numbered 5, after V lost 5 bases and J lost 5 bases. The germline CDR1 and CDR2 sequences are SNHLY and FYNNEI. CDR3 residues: CASSHTGQGDNEQFF. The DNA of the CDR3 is TGTGCCAGCAGTCATACGGGACAGGGGGACAATGAGCAGTTCTTC.

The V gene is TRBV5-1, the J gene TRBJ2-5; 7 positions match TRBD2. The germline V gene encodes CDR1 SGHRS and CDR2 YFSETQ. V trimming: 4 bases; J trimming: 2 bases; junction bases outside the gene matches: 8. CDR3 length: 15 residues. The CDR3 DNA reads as TGCGCCAGCAGCCTCTCAGCGGGGCCACAAGAGACCCAGTACTTC. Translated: CASSLSAGPQETQYF.

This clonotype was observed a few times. CDR3 region: CASSQTDTYEQYF. The CDR3 region has the DNA TGCGCCAGCAGCCAAACCGACACTTACGAGCAGTACTTC. This chain joins TRBV4-1 and TRBJ2-7; D ambiguous. CDR3 length equals 13 residues. Trimming removed 2 bases from V and 4 bases from J, with 9 bases in between. Germline V gives CDR1 MGHRA, CDR2 YSYEKL.